These 31 T cell receptor beta chains share one sample of origin, sequenced in a study of T cells after yellow fever vaccination. TCRdb redid the calling of the 5' RACE reads with MiXCR, one entry per CDR3 protein. The sample gives 300,000 to 400,000 distinct CDR3 sequences, around an eighth of which show up once; roughly 3% is in the top ten. This specimen was CD4+ T cells sorted from PBMCs, taken 15 days after the yellow fever booster vaccination. The receptors shown here come from a young man who received the YFV17D yellow fever vaccine.

This clonotype was counted many times. V and J are TRBV24-1 and TRBJ2-2; tentatively, D is TRBD1 or TRBD2 (5 bases each). In germline, CDR1 is KGHDR, CDR2 SFDVKD. Trimming took off 3 bases at V and 4 bases at J, with 17 bases between the two ends. The CDR3 spans 17 residues. The CDR3 nucleotides are TGTGCCACCAGTGATACATTTTACGCAGGGAGCACCGGGGAGCTGTTTTTT. Protein sequence: CATSDTFYAGSTGELFF.

This clonotype showed up just a few times. The junction does not match germline at one end; this may be a read error. This chain joins TRBV5-1 and TRBJ2-5; TRBD1 matches 7 bases. CDR3 size: 15 residues. Germline V lookup: CDR1 SGHRS, CDR2 YFSETQ. The chain's CDR3 is CASRLGQPLRETQYF. CDR3 nucleotide sequence: TGCGCCAGCAGATTGGGACAGCCTTTGAGAGAGACCCAGTACTTC.

The rearrangement uses TRBV12-5 and TRBJ1-5; D not resolved. CDR3 size: 16 residues. The germline CDR1 and CDR2 sequences are LGHNT and FRNRAP. Deletions cut 0 bases from V and 2 bases from J, with 11 bases between. The CDR3 sequence: CASGLVSTLGNQPQHF. The CDR3 nucleotides are TGTGCTAGTGGTTTGGTAAGCACCCTTGGCAATCAGCCCCAGCATTTT.

Many counts were recorded for this clonotype. The rearrangement uses TRBV29-1 and TRBJ1-4; D uncertain. V gave up 3 bases and J gave up 4 bases, with 6 bases separating them. Germline CDR1 reads SQVTM; CDR2 reads ANQGSEA. This CDR3 is 12 amino acids long. DNA of the CDR3: TGCAGCGTTGAGTTGGATAATGAAAAACTGTTTTTT. Translated, it gives CSVELDNEKLFF.

This rearrangement joins TRBV7-9 to TRBJ2-1; TRBD1 might be the D (6 bases). Trimming took 3 bases from V and 7 from J, leaving 13 bases between them. Per germline, CDR1 SEHNR and CDR2 FQNEAQ (reference sequence). There are 14 residues in the CDR3. The CDR3 bases are TGTGCCAGCAGCTTCAGACAGGAGGCGAATGAGCAGTTCTTC. This codes for CASSFRQEANEQFF. The complete variable domain, with remaining parts taken from reference TRBV7-9 and TRBJ2-1, reads DTGVSQNPRHKITKRGQNVTFRCDPISEHNRLYWYRQTLGQGPEFLTYFQNEAQLEKSRLLSDRFSAERPKGSFSTLEIQRTEQGDSAMYLCASSFRQEANEQFFGPGTRLTVL.

The chain recombines TRBV5-1 with TRBJ2-1; D not certain. V was cut by 5 bases and J by 7 bases, with 10 bases left in between. The CDR3 extends over 12 amino acids. Germline assignment: CDR1 SGHRS and CDR2 YFSETQ. The CDR3 loop reads CASSKVLNEQFF. In DNA, the CDR3 is TGCGCCAGCAGTAAAGTTCTAAATGAGCAGTTCTTC.

This chain links TRBV7-2 with TRBJ1-6; D remains ambiguous. This CDR3 spans 15 amino acids. The germline gives CDR1 SGHTA, CDR2 FQGNSA. Trimming took 1 base from V and 6 from J, leaving 10 bases between them. Written as DNA, the CDR3 is TGTGCCAGCAGCTTAGTCGGGGATTTTAATTCACCCCTCCACTTT. Protein: CASSLVGDFNSPLHF.

This clonotype was detected a few times. The chain has TRBV12-3 or TRBV12-4 and TRBJ2-7, with 8 bases aligning to TRBD2. The CDR3 is 14 residues long. V lost 6 bases to trimming and J lost 0 bases; unmatched junction nucleotides: 4. CDR3 sequence: CASSPGGASYEQYF. Here the CDR3 DNA reads TGTGCCAGCAGCCCGGGAGGGGCCTCCTACGAGCAGTACTTC.

This clonotype came up a few times. The V and J genes are TRBV20-1 and TRBJ1-5, with TRBD1 matching over 10 bases. The CDR3 is 13 amino acids. J was trimmed by 7 bases and V by 4 bases; bases with no gene match: 4. Germline V CDR1 and CDR2: DFQATT, SNEGSKA (reference sequence). Written as DNA, the CDR3 is TGCAGTGCTATGACAGGGGGCGAACAGCCCCAGCATTTT. Translation: CSAMTGGEQPQHF.

The genes are TRBV7-9 and TRBJ1-1; D is possibly TRBD1 (5 bases). V gave up 3 bases and J gave up 11 bases, with 13 bases separating them. In germline, CDR1 is SEHNR, CDR2 FQNEAQ (reference sequence). This CDR3 region has 12 residues. Here the CDR3 DNA reads TGTGCCAGCAGCTTGGAGGGACCTGGGGCTTTCTTT. Its protein is CASSLEGPGAFF.

A few counts support this clonotype. V is TRBV19 and J is TRBJ2-5, with 8 positions matching TRBD2. Germline CDR1 reads LNHDA; CDR2 reads SQIVND (reference sequence). This CDR3 is 12 amino acids long. Trimming cost V 11 bases and J 0 bases; bases outside gene matches: 2. CDR3 loop: CAGGGYQETQYF. The CDR3 DNA reads as TGTGCCGGCGGGGGGTACCAAGAGACCCAGTACTTC.

The table lists this clonotype with a few counts. The genes are TRBV15 and TRBJ1-3; D is unclear. Per the germline V gene, CDR1 is LNHNV and CDR2 is YYDKDF (reference sequence). The CDR3 totals 14 residues. V was shortened by 3 bases and J by 0 bases, with 6 bases between the two germline ends. The DNA for the CDR3 is TGTGCCACCAGCAGGGGGATCTCTGGAAACACCATATATTTT. Amino acids: CATSRGISGNTIYF.

In this sample, this clonotype turned up a few times. The chain uses TRBV20-1 and TRBJ2-7; 7 bases are a match to TRBD1. CDR3 length: 12 residues. Germline trimming cut 5 bases from V and 3 bases from J; bases unmatched to any gene: 4. CDR1 is DFQATT and CDR2 is SNEGSKA in the germline V gene (reference sequence). DNA of the CDR3: TGCAGTGCTCAGGACAGGAGCTACGAGCAGTACTTC. Protein: CSAQDRSYEQYF.

This chain uses TRBV5-5 with TRBJ1-3; TRBD1 matches 8 bases. In germline, CDR1 is SGHKS, CDR2 YYEKEE (reference sequence). Germline trimming cut 0 bases from V and 5 bases from J; bases unmatched to any gene: 4. This CDR3 is 15 amino acids long. Written as DNA, the CDR3 is TGTGCCAGCAGCTTGGGTGGGGACAGGAGAAACACCATATATTTT. This sequence encodes CASSLGGDRRNTIYF. The whole variable domain, filled in from reference TRBV5-5 and TRBJ1-3, reads DAGVTQSPTHLIKTRGQQVTLRCSPISGHKSVSWYQQVLGQGPQFIFQYYEKEERGRGNFPDRFSARQFPNYSSELNVNALLLGDSALYLCASSLGGDRRNTIYFGEGSWLTVV.

This clonotype was detected only a few times. The CDR3 is CASNPVSPDSPLHF. The CDR3, as DNA: TGTGCCAGCAACCCAGTCTCACCAGATTCACCCCTCCACTTT. V usage is TRBV7-9 and J usage is TRBJ1-6; no definite D call. The V end was cut by 7 bases, the J end by 8 bases, with 15 bases between. Per germline, CDR1 SEHNR and CDR2 FQNEAQ (reference sequence). CDR3 length equals 14 residues. Full variable domain (rest looked up from reference TRBV7-9 and TRBJ1-6): DTGVSQNPRHKITKRGQNVTFRCDPISEHNRLYWYRQTLGQGPEFLTYFQNEAQLEKSRLLSDRFSAERPKGSFSTLEIQRTEQGDSAMYLCASNPVSPDSPLHFGNGTRLTVT.

This clonotype has more than one count but fewer than ten. V is TRBV7-9 and J is TRBJ2-2; D call uncertain. CDR1 and CDR2 from the germline V gene are SEHNR and FQNEAQ (reference sequence). The CDR3 totals 15 residues. Trimming removed 5 bases at V and 5 bases at J, with 15 bases between. The CDR3, as DNA: TGTGCCAGCAGCCCGAGCGAGGTTTGGACCGGGGAGCTGTTTTTT. Translating it yields CASSPSEVWTGELFF.

This clonotype was observed a handful of times. The CDR3 bases are TGTGCCAGCTGTCTGGGGACAGGGCGATACAATGAGCAGTTCTTC. This translates into CASCLGTGRYNEQFF. The chain is built from TRBV19 and TRBJ2-1; 9 nucleotides align to TRBD1. The ends lost 9 bases at V and 4 bases at J; junction bases unmatched: 10. This CDR3 is built from 15 residues. Germline-derived CDR1 and CDR2 are LNHDA and SQIVND (reference sequence).

The chain combines TRBV20-1 with TRBJ2-5; 7 bases align to TRBD1. V was pared by 6 bases and J by 2 bases, with 6 bases of the junction left unmatched. Germline CDR1 DFQATT, CDR2 SNEGSKA (reference sequence). CDR3 length: 13 residues. The CDR3 sequence: CSANRGGQETQYF. The CDR3 region has the DNA TGCAGTGCAAACAGGGGCGGTCAAGAGACCCAGTACTTC.

This clonotype was seen a handful of times. CDR3 sequence reads: CASSYSTANTEAFF. The CDR3 DNA sequence: TGTGCCAGCAGTTACTCGACAGCGAACACTGAAGCTTTCTTT. The V and J genes are TRBV6-6 and TRBJ1-1; D might be TRBD1 (5 bases). The germline gives CDR1 MNHNY, CDR2 SVGAGI (reference sequence). The CDR3 contains 14 residues. Trimming shortened V by 0 bases and J by 1 base, and 6 bases separated the two germline ends.

The sample holds one count of this clonotype. The V call is TRBV18, the J call TRBJ2-3; the D is unclear. This CDR3 contains 13 residues. V lost 5 bases and J 5 bases, leaving 11 bases between the germline ends. The germline gives CDR1 KGHSH, CDR2 LQKENI. The CDR3 loop is CASSSTNGDTQYF. The CDR3 DNA reads TGTGCCAGCTCATCTACCAATGGAGATACGCAGTATTTT.

Here the CDR3 reads CASSYSGTAGQPQHF. In DNA, the CDR3 is TGTGCCAGCAGTTACTCCGGGACAGCGGGACAGCCCCAGCATTTT. The V and J genes are TRBV6-2 or TRBV6-3 and TRBJ1-5, with TRBD1 identical over 7 bases. Germline CDR1 reads MNHEY; CDR2 reads SVGEGT. This CDR3 comprises 15 residues. J gave up 7 bases and V 0 bases, and 6 bases lay outside the gene matches.

The rearrangement links TRBV27 to TRBJ2-7; 8 bases map to TRBD1. V shed 2 bases and J 5 bases; nucleotides not matched to a gene: 17. CDR3 length equals 18 residues. Germline V gene data show CDR1 as MNHEY and CDR2 as SMNVEV (reference sequence). CDR3 amino acids: CASSLPNQRDRTQDEQYV. The CDR3 DNA reads as TGTGCCAGCAGTTTACCCAACCAACGGGACAGGACCCAAGACGAGCAGTACGTC.

The rearrangement uses TRBV2 and TRBJ2-1, with TRBD1 matching 7 bases. V trimming: 11 bases; J trimming: 2 bases; junction bases outside the gene matches: 18. The V gene's germline CDR1 is SNHLY and CDR2 FYNNEI. This CDR3 is built from 17 residues. The CDR3 region has the DNA TGTGCCGGCAACCGGATCCGGACAGGTTCTACCTACAATGAGCAGTTCTTC. Translated, it gives CAGNRIRTGSTYNEQFF.

As DNA, the CDR3 is TGTGCCAGCAGTGAGACACAGGGGTCCGAGCAGTACGTC. This encodes CASSETQGSEQYV. This sequence joins TRBV2 and TRBJ2-7, with 7 bases matching TRBD1. The V segment lost 3 bases and the J segment 6 bases; nucleotides outside the gene matches: 5. This CDR3 has 13 residues. Germline loops: CDR1 SNHLY, CDR2 FYNNEI.

This clonotype was counted a few times. This chain links TRBV7-7 with TRBJ2-3; 8 nucleotides match TRBD2. Looked up from germline, CDR1 is SSHAT and CDR2 is FNYEAQ (reference sequence). This CDR3 contains 17 residues. The V and J ends lost 6 bases and 2 bases, in that order; junction bases with no gene match: 13. In DNA form, the CDR3 reads TGTGCCAGCAGTCCGTATGGAGCGGGGGATTACACAGATACGCAGTATTTT. As protein: CASSPYGAGDYTDTQYF.

This chain joins TRBV5-4 and TRBJ2-5, with D perhaps given as TRBD1 or TRBD2 (6 bases each). Trimming pared 6 bases from V and 3 bases from J, leaving 12 bases between. The CDR3 extends over 13 amino acids. CDR1 is SGHNT, CDR2 YYREEE, per germline (reference sequence). This CDR3 is CASTRRGEETQYF. DNA of the CDR3: TGTGCCAGCACCCGGAGGGGGGAAGAGACCCAGTACTTC. Complete variable domain (other parts from reference TRBV5-4 and TRBJ2-5): ETGVTQSPTHLIKTRGQQVTLRCSSQSGHNTVSWYQQALGQGPQFIFQYYREEENGRGNFPPRFSGLQFPNYSSELNVNALELDDSALYLCASTRRGEETQYFGPGTRLLVL.

This sequence joins TRBV2 and TRBJ2-2, with D maybe TRBD1 (6 bases). The CDR3 loop spans 13 amino acids. Germline loops: CDR1 SNHLY, CDR2 FYNNEI. V was clipped by 6 bases and J by 4 bases, with 9 bases between them. In nucleotides, the CDR3 is TGTGCCAGCAGCGGGACACGCACCGGGGAGCTGTTTTTT. Translation gives CASSGTRTGELFF.

In this sample, this clonotype turned up a few times. The chain combines TRBV4-2 with TRBJ2-1; the match to TRBD2 covers 10 bases. Trimming at V came to 0 bases and at J to 7 bases, leaving 9 bases not matched to a gene. Looked up from germline, CDR1 is LGHNA and CDR2 is YNFKEQ. CDR3 size: 17 residues. In DNA, the CDR3 is TGTGCCAGCAGCCAAGAGGGTCTAGCGGGGGCGGGGAATGAGCAGTTCTTC. Its translation is CASSQEGLAGAGNEQFF.

This chain uses TRBV28 with TRBJ2-1; the match to TRBD2 covers 7 bases. The CDR3 spans 19 residues. The V gene end was trimmed by 3 bases and the J gene end by 2 bases; junction bases not matched to a gene: 16. CDR1 is MDHEN, CDR2 SYDVKM, per germline. The CDR3 here is CASSLRSWGGRRTYNEQFF. CDR3 bases: TGTGCCAGCAGTTTGAGGAGTTGGGGGGGACGCCGGACCTACAATGAGCAGTTCTTC.

The J gene is TRBJ1-4, the V gene TRBV4-3; D might be TRBD1 (5 bases). V gave up 4 bases and J gave up 3 bases, with 15 bases separating them. Germline V gives CDR1 LGHNA, CDR2 YSLEER. The CDR3 spans 16 residues. The DNA for the CDR3 is TGCGCCAGCAGCCTTAGGGGAGGGGCTTCTAATGAAAAACTGTTTTTT. Translating it yields CASSLRGGASNEKLFF.

The chain recombines TRBV12-3 or TRBV12-4 with TRBJ1-2, with 7 nucleotides matching TRBD1. After removal of 4 bases from V and 2 bases from J, the junction contained 7 bases not matched to a gene. The CDR3 is 15 residues long. CDR3 bases: TGTGCCAGCAGTTCCCGGGGACAGAAAAACTATGGCTACACCTTC. Amino acids: CASSSRGQKNYGYTF.